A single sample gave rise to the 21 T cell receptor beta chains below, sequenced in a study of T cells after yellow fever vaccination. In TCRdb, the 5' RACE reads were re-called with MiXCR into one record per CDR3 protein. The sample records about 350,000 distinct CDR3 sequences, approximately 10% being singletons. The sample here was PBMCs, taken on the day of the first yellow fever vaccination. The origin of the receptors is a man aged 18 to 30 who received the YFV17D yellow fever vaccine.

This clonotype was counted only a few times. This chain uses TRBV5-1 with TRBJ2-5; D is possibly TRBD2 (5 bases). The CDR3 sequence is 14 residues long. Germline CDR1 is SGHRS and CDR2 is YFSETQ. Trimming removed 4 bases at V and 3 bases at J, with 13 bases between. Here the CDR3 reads CASSSGFGEETQYF. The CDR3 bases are TGCGCCAGCAGCAGCGGATTCGGGGAAGAGACCCAGTACTTC.

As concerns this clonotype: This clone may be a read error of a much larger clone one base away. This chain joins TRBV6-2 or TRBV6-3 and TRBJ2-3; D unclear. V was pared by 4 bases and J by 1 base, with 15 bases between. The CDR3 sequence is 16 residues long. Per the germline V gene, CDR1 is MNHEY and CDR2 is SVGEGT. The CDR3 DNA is TGTGCCAGCAGTTCACGGGCAGGCAAAGGCACAGATACGCAGTATTTT. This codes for CASSSRAGKGTDTQYF.

The CDR3 spells CASSIRGVPGNTIYF. For the CDR3, the DNA is TGTGCCAGCAGCATCAGAGGGGTTCCTGGAAACACCATATATTTT. The V gene is TRBV11-2, the J gene TRBJ1-3; TRBD1 might be the D (5 bases). Germline V gives CDR1 SGHAT, CDR2 FQNNGV. The CDR3 sequence is 15 residues long. V was pared by 5 bases and J by 2 bases, with 13 bases between.

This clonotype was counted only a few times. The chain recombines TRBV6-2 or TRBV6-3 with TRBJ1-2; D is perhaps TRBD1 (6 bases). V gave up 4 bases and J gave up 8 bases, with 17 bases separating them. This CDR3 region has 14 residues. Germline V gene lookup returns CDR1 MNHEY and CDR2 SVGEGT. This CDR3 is CASSSFDSTGGYTF. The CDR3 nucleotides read TGTGCCAGCAGTTCCTTCGACAGCACAGGGGGCTACACCTTC.

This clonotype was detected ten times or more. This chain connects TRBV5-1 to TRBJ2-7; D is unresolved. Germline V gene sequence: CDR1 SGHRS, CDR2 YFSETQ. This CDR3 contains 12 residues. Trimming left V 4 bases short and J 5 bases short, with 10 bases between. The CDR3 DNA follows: TGCGCCAGCAGCCCAGACTTCGACGAGCAGTACTTC. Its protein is CASSPDFDEQYF.

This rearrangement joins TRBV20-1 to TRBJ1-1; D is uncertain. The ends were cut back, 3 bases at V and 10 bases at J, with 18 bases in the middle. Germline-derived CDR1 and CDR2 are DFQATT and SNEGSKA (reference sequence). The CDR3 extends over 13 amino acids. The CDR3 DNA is TGCAGTGCTAGCTCCAACATCGGTCTTCTAGCTTTCTTT. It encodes CSASSNIGLLAFF.

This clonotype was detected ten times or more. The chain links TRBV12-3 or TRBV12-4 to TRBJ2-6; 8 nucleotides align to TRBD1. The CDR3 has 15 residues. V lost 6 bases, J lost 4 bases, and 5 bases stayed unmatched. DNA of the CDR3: TGTGCCAGCAGGTTGACAGGGGTCGGGGCCAACGTCCTGACTTTC. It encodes CASRLTGVGANVLTF.

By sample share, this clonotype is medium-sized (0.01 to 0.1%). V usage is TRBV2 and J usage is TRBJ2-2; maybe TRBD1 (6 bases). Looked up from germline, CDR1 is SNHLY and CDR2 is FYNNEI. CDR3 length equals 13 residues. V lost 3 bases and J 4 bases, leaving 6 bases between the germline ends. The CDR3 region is CASSDRGTGELFF. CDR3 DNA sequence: TGTGCCAGCAGTGACAGGGGCACCGGGGAGCTGTTTTTT.

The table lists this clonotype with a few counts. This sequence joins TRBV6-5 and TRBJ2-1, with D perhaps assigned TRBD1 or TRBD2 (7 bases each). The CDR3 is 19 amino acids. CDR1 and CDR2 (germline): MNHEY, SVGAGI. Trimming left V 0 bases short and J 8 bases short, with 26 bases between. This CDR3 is CASSYSRLLGHRGGDEQFF. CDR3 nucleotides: TGTGCCAGCAGTTACTCGAGGTTGCTAGGGCACAGGGGAGGGGATGAGCAGTTCTTC.

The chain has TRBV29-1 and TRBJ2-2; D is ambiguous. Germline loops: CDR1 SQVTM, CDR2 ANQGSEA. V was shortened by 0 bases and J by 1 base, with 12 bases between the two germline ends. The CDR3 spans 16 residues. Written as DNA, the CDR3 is TGCAGCGTTGAAGATCCCCGAAATGGGAACACCGGGGAGCTGTTTTTT. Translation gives CSVEDPRNGNTGELFF.

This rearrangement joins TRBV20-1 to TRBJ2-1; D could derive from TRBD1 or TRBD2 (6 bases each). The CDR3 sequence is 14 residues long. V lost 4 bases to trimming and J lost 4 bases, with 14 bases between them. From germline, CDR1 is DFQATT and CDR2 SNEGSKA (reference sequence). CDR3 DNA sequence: TGCAGTGCTAAACTTCAGGGGAGGTACAATGAGCAGTTCTTC. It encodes CSAKLQGRYNEQFF.

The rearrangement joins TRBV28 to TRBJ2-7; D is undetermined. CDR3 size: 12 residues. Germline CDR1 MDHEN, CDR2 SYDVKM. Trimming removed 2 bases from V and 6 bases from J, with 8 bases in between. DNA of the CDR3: TGTGCCAGCAGTTTAACCGGGTCCGAGCAGTACGTC. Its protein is CASSLTGSEQYV.

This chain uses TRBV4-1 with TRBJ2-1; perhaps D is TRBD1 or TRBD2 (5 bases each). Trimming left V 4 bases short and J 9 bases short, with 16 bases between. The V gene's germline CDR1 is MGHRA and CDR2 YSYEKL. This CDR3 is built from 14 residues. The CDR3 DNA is TGCGCCAGCAGCCCTCGGGGACGGACTCGTGAGCAGTTCTTC. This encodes CASSPRGRTREQFF.

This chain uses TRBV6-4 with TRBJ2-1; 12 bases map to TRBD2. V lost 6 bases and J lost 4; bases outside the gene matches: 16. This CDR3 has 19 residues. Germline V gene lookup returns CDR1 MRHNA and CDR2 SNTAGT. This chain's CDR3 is CASSDGLAGFMLLYNEQFF. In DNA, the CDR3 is TGTGCCAGCAGCGACGGACTAGCGGGGTTCATGTTGTTGTACAATGAGCAGTTCTTC.

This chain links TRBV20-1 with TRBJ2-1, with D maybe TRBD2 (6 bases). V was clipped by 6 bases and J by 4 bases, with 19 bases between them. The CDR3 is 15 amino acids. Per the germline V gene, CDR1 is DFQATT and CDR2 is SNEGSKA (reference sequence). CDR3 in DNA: TGCAGTGCACGGCGGGCGGAGGGGAAATACAATGAGCAGTTCTTC. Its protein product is CSARRAEGKYNEQFF.

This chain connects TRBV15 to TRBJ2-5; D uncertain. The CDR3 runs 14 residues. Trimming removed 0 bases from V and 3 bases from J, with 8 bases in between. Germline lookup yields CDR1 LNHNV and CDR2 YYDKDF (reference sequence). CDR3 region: CATSRDDSKETQYF. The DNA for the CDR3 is TGTGCCACCAGCAGAGATGATTCCAAAGAGACCCAGTACTTC.

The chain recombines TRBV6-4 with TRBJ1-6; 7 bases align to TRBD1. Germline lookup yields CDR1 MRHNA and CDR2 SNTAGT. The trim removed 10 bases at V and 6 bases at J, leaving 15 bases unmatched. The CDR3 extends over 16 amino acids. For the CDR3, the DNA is TGTGCCACCCCCTTGTGTGTAGGGGGCTGTAATTCACCCCTCCACTTT. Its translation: CATPLCVGGCNSPLHF.

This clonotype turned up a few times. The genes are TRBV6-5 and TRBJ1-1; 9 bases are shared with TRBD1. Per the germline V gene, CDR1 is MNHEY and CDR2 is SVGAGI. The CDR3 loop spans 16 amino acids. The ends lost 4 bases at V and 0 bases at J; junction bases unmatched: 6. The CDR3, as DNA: TGTGCCAGCAGTTCTTGGAGGACAGGGGTGAACACTGAAGCTTTCTTT. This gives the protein CASSSWRTGVNTEAFF.

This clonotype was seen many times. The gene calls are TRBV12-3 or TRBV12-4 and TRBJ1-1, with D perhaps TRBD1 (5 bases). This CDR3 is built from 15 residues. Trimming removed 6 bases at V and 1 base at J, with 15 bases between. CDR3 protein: CASSPRGGANTEAFF. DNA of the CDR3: TGTGCCAGCAGCCCGCGGGGAGGGGCGAACACTGAAGCTTTCTTT.

In DNA, the CDR3 is TGTGCCAGCTCACCACCGGTTAAGAACACTGAAGCTTTCTTT. Translation gives CASSPPVKNTEAFF. This chain links TRBV18 with TRBJ1-1; D is unclear. V shed 0 bases and J shed 1 base, with 6 bases lying between them. Germline-derived CDR1 and CDR2 are KGHSH and LQKENI. The CDR3 spans 14 residues.

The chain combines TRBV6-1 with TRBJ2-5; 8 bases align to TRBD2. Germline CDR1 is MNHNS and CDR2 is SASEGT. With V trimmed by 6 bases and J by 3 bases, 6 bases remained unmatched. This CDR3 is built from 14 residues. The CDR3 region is CASSPMTSEETQYF. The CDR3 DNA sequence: TGTGCCAGCAGCCCTATGACTAGCGAAGAGACCCAGTACTTC.